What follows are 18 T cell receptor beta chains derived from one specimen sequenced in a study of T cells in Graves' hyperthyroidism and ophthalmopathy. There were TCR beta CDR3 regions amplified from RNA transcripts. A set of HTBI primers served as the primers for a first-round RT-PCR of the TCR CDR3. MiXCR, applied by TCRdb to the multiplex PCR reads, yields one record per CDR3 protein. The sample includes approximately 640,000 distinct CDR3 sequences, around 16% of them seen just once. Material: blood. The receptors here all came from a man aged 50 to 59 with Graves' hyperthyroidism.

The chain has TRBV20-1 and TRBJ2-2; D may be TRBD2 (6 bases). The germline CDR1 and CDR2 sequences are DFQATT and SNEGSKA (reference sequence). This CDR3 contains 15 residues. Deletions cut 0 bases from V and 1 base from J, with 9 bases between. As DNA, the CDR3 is TGCAGTGCTAGAGATCTCGGGAGGAACACCGGGGAGCTGTTTTTT. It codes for CSARDLGRNTGELFF.

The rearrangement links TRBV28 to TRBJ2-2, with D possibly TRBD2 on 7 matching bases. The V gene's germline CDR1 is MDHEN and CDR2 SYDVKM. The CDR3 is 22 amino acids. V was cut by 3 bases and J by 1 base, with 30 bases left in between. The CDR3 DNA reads TGTGCCAGCAGTTTTCCGGCGACCCTTGGGGGGGGCGGGGTCATGAACACCGGGGAGCTGTTTTTT. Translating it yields CASSFPATLGGGGVMNTGELFF. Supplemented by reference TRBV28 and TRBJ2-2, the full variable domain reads DVKVTQSSRYLVKRTGEKVFLECVQDMDHENMFWYRQDPGLGLRLIYFSYDVKMKEKGDIPEGYSVSREKKERFSLILESASTNQTSMYLCASSFPATLGGGGVMNTGELFFGEGSRLTVL.

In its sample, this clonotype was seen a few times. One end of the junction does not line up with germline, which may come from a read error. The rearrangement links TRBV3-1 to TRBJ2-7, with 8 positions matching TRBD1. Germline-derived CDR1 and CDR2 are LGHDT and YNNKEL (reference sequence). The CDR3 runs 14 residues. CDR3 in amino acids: CASSEEDRGYEQYF. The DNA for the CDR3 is TGTGCCAGCAGCGAAGAAGACAGGGGCTACGAGCAGTACTTC.

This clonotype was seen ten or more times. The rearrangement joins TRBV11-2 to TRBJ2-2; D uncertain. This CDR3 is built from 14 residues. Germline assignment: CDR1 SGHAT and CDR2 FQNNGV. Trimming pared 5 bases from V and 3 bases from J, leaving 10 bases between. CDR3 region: CASSLVEDTGELFF. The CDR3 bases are TGTGCCAGCAGCCTAGTAGAGGACACCGGGGAGCTGTTTTTT.

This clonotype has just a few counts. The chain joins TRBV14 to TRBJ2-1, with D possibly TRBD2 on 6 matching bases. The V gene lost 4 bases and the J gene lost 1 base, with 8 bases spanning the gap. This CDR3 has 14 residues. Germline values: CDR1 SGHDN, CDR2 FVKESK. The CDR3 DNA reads TGTGCCAGCAGCCGCGGACTATCCTACAATGAGCAGTTCTTC. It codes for CASSRGLSYNEQFF. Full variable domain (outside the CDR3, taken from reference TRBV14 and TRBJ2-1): EAGVTQFPSHSVIEKGQTVTLRCDPISGHDNLYWYRRVMGKEIKFLLHFVKESKQDESGMPNNRFLAERTGGTYSTLKVQPAELEDSGVYFCASSRGLSYNEQFFGPGTRLTVL.

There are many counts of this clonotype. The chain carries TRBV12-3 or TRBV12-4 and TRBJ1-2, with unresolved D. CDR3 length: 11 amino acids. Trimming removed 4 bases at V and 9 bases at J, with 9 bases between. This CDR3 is CASSSFDRYTF. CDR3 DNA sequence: TGTGCCAGCAGTTCCTTTGATCGCTACACCTTC.

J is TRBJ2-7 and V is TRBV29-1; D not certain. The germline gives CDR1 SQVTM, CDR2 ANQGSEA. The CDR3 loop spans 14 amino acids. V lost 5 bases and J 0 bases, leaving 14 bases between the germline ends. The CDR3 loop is CSVWNGGSSYEQYF. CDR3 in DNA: TGCAGCGTTTGGAATGGTGGTAGCTCCTACGAGCAGTACTTC.

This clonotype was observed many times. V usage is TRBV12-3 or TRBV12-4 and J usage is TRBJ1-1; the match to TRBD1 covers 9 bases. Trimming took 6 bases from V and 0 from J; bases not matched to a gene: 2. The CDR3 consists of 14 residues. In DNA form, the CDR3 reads TGTGCCAGCAGCCGGACAGGGGTGAACACTGAAGCTTTCTTT. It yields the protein CASSRTGVNTEAFF.

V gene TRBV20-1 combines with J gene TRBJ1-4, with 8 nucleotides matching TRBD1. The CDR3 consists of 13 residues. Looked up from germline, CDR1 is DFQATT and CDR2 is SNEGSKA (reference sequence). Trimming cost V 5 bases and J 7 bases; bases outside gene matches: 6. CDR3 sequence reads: CSAGDRFGEKLFF. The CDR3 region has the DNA TGCAGTGCTGGGGACAGGTTCGGTGAAAAACTGTTTTTT.

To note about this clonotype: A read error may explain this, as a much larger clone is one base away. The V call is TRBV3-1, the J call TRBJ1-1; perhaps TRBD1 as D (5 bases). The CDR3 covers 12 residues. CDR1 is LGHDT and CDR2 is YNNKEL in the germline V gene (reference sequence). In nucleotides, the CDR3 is TGTGCCAACAGCCAAGCAGGGTCTGAAGCTTTCTTT. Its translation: CANSQAGSEAFF.

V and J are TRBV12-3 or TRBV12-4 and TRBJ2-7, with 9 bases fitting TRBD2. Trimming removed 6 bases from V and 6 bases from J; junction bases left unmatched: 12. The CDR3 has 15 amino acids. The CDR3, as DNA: TGTGCCAGCAGCCCGAGGGGGCGGGAGGGGGGCGAGCAGTACTTC. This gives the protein CASSPRGREGGEQYF.

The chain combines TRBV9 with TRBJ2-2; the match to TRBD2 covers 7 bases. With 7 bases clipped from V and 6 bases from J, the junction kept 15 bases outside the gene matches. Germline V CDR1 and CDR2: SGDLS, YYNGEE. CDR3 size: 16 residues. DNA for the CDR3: TGTGCCAGCGGCCCACAAGGCGGGAGTGGTTCCGGGGAGCTGTTTTTT. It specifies CASGPQGGSGSGELFF.

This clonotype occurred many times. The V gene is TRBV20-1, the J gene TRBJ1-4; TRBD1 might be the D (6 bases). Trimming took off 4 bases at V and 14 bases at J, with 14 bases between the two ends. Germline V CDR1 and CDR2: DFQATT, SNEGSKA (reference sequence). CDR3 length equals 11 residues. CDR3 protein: CSANRASVLFF. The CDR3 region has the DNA TGCAGTGCTAACAGGGCGTCAGTTCTGTTTTTT.

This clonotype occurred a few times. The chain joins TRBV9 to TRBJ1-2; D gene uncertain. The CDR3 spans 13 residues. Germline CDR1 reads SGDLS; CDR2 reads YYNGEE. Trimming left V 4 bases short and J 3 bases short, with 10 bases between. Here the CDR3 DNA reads TGTGCCAGCAGCACCCTGCGGGACTATGGCTACACCTTC. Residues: CASSTLRDYGYTF.

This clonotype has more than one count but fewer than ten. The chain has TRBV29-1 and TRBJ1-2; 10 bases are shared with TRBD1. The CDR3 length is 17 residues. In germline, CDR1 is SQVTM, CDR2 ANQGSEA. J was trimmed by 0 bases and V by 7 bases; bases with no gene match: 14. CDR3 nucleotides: TGCAGCGCATGGAAATCGACAGGGGGCGCTTCTAACTATGGCTACACCTTC. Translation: CSAWKSTGGASNYGYTF.

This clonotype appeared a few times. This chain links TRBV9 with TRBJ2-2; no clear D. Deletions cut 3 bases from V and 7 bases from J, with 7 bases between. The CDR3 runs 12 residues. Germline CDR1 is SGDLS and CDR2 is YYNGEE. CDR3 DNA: TGTGCCAGCAGCGCCACGGGCGGGGAGCTGTTTTTT. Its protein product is CASSATGGELFF. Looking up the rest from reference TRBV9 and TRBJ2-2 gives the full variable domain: DSGVTQTPKHLITATGQRVTLRCSPRSGDLSVYWYQQSLDQGLQFLIQYYNGEERAKGNILERFSAQQFPDLHSELNLSSLELGDSALYFCASSATGGELFFGEGSRLTVL.

The CDR3 loop reads CASRPRLARETQYF. In nucleotides, the CDR3 is TGTGCCAGCAGGCCTCGACTAGCGCGGGAGACCCAGTACTTC. The chain uses TRBV11-1 and TRBJ2-5, with 8 bases identical to TRBD2. Germline assignment: CDR1 SGHAT and CDR2 FQDESV (reference sequence). CDR3 length equals 14 residues. Unmatched junction bases numbered 8, after V lost 6 bases and J lost 5 bases.

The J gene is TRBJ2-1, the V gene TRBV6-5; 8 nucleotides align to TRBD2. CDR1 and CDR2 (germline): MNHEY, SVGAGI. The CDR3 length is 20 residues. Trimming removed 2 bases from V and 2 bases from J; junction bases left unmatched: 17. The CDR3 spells CASSYGFEVAGIYTYNEQFF. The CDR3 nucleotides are TGTGCCAGCAGTTACGGGTTTGAGGTAGCGGGAATCTACACCTACAATGAGCAGTTCTTC.